Following are 24 T cell receptor beta chains from one sample sequenced in a study of patients and donors after allogeneic stem cell transplantation. MiXCR, run by TCRdb on the RT-PCR reads, gives a single entry per CDR3 protein. Among under 200,000 distinct CDR3 sequences listed, around 30% were seen once. The sequencing sample was made of blood, either unsorted or a sorted T cell fraction (not recorded which). The receptors derive from a human donor who was either an allogeneic HSCT recipient or a stem cell or donor lymphocyte infusion donor (not recorded which). It is not recorded whose cells these are; they may come from a transplant donor.

The chain couples TRBV30 to TRBJ1-1; D gene uncertain. The germline CDR1 and CDR2 sequences are GTSNPN and SVGIG (reference sequence). Trimming stripped 0 bases from V and 10 bases from J, with 15 bases between. The CDR3 runs to 13 residues. Here the CDR3 DNA reads TGTGCCTGGAGTGTCGGCAGCCCCTCTGGAGCTTTCTTT. This codes for CAWSVGSPSGAFF.

This clonotype occurred a few times. This rearrangement joins TRBV20-1 to TRBJ1-3; D is uncertain. Deletions cut 6 bases from V and 0 bases from J, with 12 bases between. The CDR3 length is 14 residues. Germline-derived CDR1 and CDR2 are DFQATT and SNEGSKA (reference sequence). The CDR3 is CSAFRTGSGNTIYF. The CDR3 bases are TGCAGTGCCTTCCGCACCGGCTCTGGAAACACCATATATTTT.

The rearrangement links TRBV10-3 to TRBJ2-7, with 13 bases aligning to TRBD2. Trimming cost V 8 bases and J 6 bases; bases outside gene matches: 4. The CDR3 contains 13 residues. The germline V gene has CDR1 ENHRY and CDR2 SYGVKD. The CDR3 DNA sequence: TGTGCCATCGGACTAGCGGGAGTTCCCGAGCAGTACTTC. Translated: CAIGLAGVPEQYF.

This clonotype was detected a few times. V usage is TRBV4-2 and J usage is TRBJ2-7; TRBD2 agrees at 10 bases. The CDR3 totals 15 residues. CDR1 is LGHNA, CDR2 YNFKEQ, per germline. V gave up 0 bases and J gave up 4 bases; unmatched junction bases: 3. In nucleotides, the CDR3 is TGTGCCAGCAGCCAAGATGCAGCGGGGGGGTACGAGCAGTACTTC. Translating it yields CASSQDAAGGYEQYF.

This clonotype was seen a handful of times. V and J are TRBV15 and TRBJ1-2, with 7 bases lining up with TRBD1. The CDR3 runs to 17 residues. The V gene's germline CDR1 is LNHNV and CDR2 YYDKDF (reference sequence). V was pared by 0 bases and J by 6 bases, with 13 bases of the junction left unmatched. CDR3 sequence: CATSRDWGQFFVDGYTF. As DNA, the CDR3 is TGTGCCACCAGCAGAGATTGGGGACAGTTTTTCGTCGATGGCTACACCTTC. Together with reference TRBV15 and TRBJ1-2, the CDR3 gives the full variable domain: DAMVIQNPRYQVTQFGKPVTLSCSQTLNHNVMYWYQQKSSQAPKLLFHYYDKDFNNEADTPDNFQSRRPNTSFCFLDIRSPGLGDTAMYLCATSRDWGQFFVDGYTFGSGTRLTVV.

In its sample, this clonotype was seen many times. The J gene is TRBJ1-1, the V gene TRBV4-2; D is possibly TRBD1 (5 bases). V was trimmed by 2 bases and J by 0 bases, leaving 13 bases between them. The CDR3 extends over 16 amino acids. CDR1 is LGHNA and CDR2 is YNFKEQ in the germline V gene. CDR3 sequence: CASSQLTGRMNTEAFF. CDR3 nucleotide sequence: TGTGCCAGCAGCCAATTAACGGGACGGATGAACACTGAAGCTTTCTTT.

CDR3 sequence: CASSYSNGMVTGANVLTF. The CDR3 DNA reads as TGTGCCAGCAGTTACTCGAATGGGATGGTCACTGGGGCCAACGTCCTGACTTTC. The chain employs TRBV6-5 and TRBJ2-6; D is undetermined. This CDR3 region has 18 residues. V was pared by 0 bases and J by 2 bases, with 14 bases between. Germline V CDR1 and CDR2: MNHEY, SVGAGI.

The chain carries TRBV28 and TRBJ1-5; possibly TRBD1 for D (6 bases). V shed 3 bases and J shed 8 bases, with 14 bases lying between them. Germline values: CDR1 MDHEN, CDR2 SYDVKM. This CDR3 is 14 amino acids long. CDR3: CASSFHRAPEPQHF. CDR3 in DNA: TGTGCCAGCAGTTTTCACAGGGCCCCGGAGCCCCAGCATTTT.

The chain links TRBV19 to TRBJ1-1, with D possibly matching TRBD1 (6 bases). Germline-derived CDR1 and CDR2 are LNHDA and SQIVND (reference sequence). The CDR3 runs to 13 residues. The ends were cut back, 6 bases at V and 2 bases at J, with 10 bases in the middle. CDR3 DNA sequence: TGTGCCAGTAGCAGGGGACCAAACACTGAAGCTTTCTTT. Residues: CASSRGPNTEAFF. Using reference TRBV19 and TRBJ1-1 for the parts outside the CDR3, the full variable domain is DGGITQSPKYLFRKEGQNVTLSCEQNLNHDAMYWYRQDPGQGLRLIYYSQIVNDFQKGDIAEGYSVSREKKESFPLTVTSAQKNPTAFYLCASSRGPNTEAFFGQGTRLTVV.

This clonotype has just a few counts. The chain links TRBV10-3 to TRBJ2-7, with 10 bases identical to TRBD2. This CDR3 is 14 amino acids long. V lost 5 bases and J lost 3; bases outside the gene matches: 4. From germline, CDR1 is ENHRY and CDR2 SYGVKD. CDR3 sequence (DNA): TGTGCCATCAGTACGGCTAGCGGGAGCTACGAGCAGTACTTC. Its translation is CAISTASGSYEQYF.

This clonotype appeared many times. This chain links TRBV5-1 with TRBJ1-2; D is unclear. Germline V gives CDR1 SGHRS, CDR2 YFSETQ. The CDR3 extends over 13 amino acids. Trimming shortened V by 0 bases and J by 1 base, and 4 bases separated the two germline ends. The CDR3 DNA reads TGCGCCAGCAGCTTGGGGGTTAACTATGGCTACACCTTC. It is translated as CASSLGVNYGYTF.

The chain links TRBV12-3 or TRBV12-4 to TRBJ2-2, with D possibly matching TRBD1 (6 bases). V lost 3 bases, J lost 1 base, and 12 bases lay in between. CDR3 length equals 16 residues. The CDR3 DNA is TGTGCCAGCAGTTTGATAGTGACAGGGAACACCGGGGAGCTGTTTTTT. Protein sequence: CASSLIVTGNTGELFF.

This clonotype was recorded a few times. The chain recombines TRBV29-1 with TRBJ2-7, with D possibly TRBD2 on 7 matching bases. Trimming cost V 0 bases and J 0 bases, with 12 bases left between them. CDR1 SQVTM and CDR2 ANQGSEA come from the germline V gene. The CDR3 runs to 15 residues. The CDR3 loop is CSVEDRGAHSYEQYF. DNA of the CDR3: TGCAGCGTTGAAGATCGGGGGGCCCACTCCTACGAGCAGTACTTC.

CDR3 bases: TGCAGCGTTGGGGGCGGGAGTGGGGATGAGCAGTTCTTC. Its protein product is CSVGGGSGDEQFF. The chain uses TRBV29-1 and TRBJ2-1; TRBD2 aligns across 7 bases. V trimming: 4 bases; J trimming: 8 bases; junction bases outside the gene matches: 8. Germline V gives CDR1 SQVTM, CDR2 ANQGSEA. CDR3 length equals 13 residues.

This chain links TRBV6-2 or TRBV6-3 with TRBJ2-7; no clear D gene. The V and J ends lost 2 bases and 5 bases respectively, with 7 bases between them. CDR3 length equals 12 residues. CDR1 and CDR2 from the germline V gene are MNHEY and SVGEGT. As DNA, the CDR3 is TGTGCCAGCAGTTACCCCCAGAACGAGCAGTACTTC. Encoded protein: CASSYPQNEQYF.

The chain recombines TRBV28 with TRBJ2-7; no definite D call. The CDR3 covers 13 residues. Per the germline V gene, CDR1 is MDHEN and CDR2 is SYDVKM. Trimming removed 10 bases at V and 2 bases at J, with 15 bases between. CDR3 residues: CAINPGVTYEQYF. CDR3 sequence (DNA): TGTGCCATCAACCCCGGAGTCACCTACGAGCAGTACTTC.

This clonotype has a handful of counts. The rearrangement links TRBV28 to TRBJ1-3; D not resolved. V gave up 8 bases and J gave up 0 bases, with 8 bases separating them. This CDR3 is 13 amino acids long. The germline gives CDR1 MDHEN, CDR2 SYDVKM. CDR3 residues: CASGLSSGNTIYF. The CDR3 DNA follows: TGTGCCAGCGGACTGAGCTCTGGAAACACCATATATTTT.

This sequence joins TRBV5-1 and TRBJ2-1; 14 nucleotides agree with TRBD2. CDR1 and CDR2 (germline): SGHRS, YFSETQ. Germline trimming cut 4 bases from V and 4 bases from J; bases unmatched to any gene: 7. This CDR3 is 17 amino acids long. This chain's CDR3 is CASSLTSGRDPYNEQFF. CDR3 bases: TGCGCCAGCAGCCTGACTAGCGGGAGGGACCCATACAATGAGCAGTTCTTC.

The V and J genes are TRBV12-3 or TRBV12-4 and TRBJ2-5, with no clear D. Trimming shortened V by 5 bases and J by 5 bases, and 12 bases separated the two germline ends. This CDR3 has 13 residues. The CDR3 nucleotides are TGTGCCAGCAGTCCTAGTCCTCTCGAGACCCAGTACTTC. Translating it yields CASSPSPLETQYF.

The chain carries TRBV5-6 and TRBJ2-3; 13 bases match TRBD2. The V and J ends lost 2 bases and 6 bases, in that order; junction bases with no gene match: 3. The germline V gene has CDR1 SGHDT and CDR2 YYEEEE. This CDR3 has 15 residues. CDR3 in amino acids: CASSLGLAGVDTQYF. The CDR3, as DNA: TGTGCCAGCAGCTTAGGACTAGCGGGAGTCGATACGCAGTATTTT.

This chain links TRBV6-5 with TRBJ2-7; a weak D match, TRBD1 (6 bases). The germline V gene encodes CDR1 MNHEY and CDR2 SVGAGI. Between the trimmed V and J ends, which lost 6 bases and 3 bases, there was a span of 12 bases. The CDR3 is 13 amino acids. CDR3 loop: CASRPTGNYEQYF. Written as DNA, the CDR3 is TGTGCCAGCAGACCTACAGGGAACTACGAGCAGTACTTC.

This chain joins TRBV7-6 and TRBJ1-2; 7 bases match TRBD1. CDR1 is SGHVS, CDR2 FNYEAQ, per germline. Losses at the gene ends were 1 base for V and 5 bases for J; bases not matched to a gene: 13. The CDR3 consists of 17 residues. The CDR3 region is CASSLETGAGMAYGYTF. Here the CDR3 DNA reads TGTGCCAGCAGCTTAGAAACAGGGGCTGGAATGGCATATGGCTACACCTTC.

There are a few counts of this clonotype. CDR3 region: CASSFGQGADGYTF. For the CDR3, the DNA is TGTGCCAGCAGTTTCGGACAGGGGGCGGATGGCTACACCTTC. V gene TRBV12-3 or TRBV12-4 combines with J gene TRBJ1-2; 11 bases align to TRBD1. The trim removed 3 bases at V and 6 bases at J, leaving 3 bases unmatched. The CDR3 is 14 residues long.

The chain is built from TRBV5-1 and TRBJ2-7; D ambiguous. Germline V gene lookup returns CDR1 SGHRS and CDR2 YFSETQ. The CDR3 runs to 15 residues. V shed 1 base and J shed 2 bases, with 13 bases lying between them. DNA for the CDR3: TGCGCCAGCAGCTTGACCACGGGCTATACCTACGAGCAGTACTTC. Encoded protein: CASSLTTGYTYEQYF.